This record covers a single T cell receptor beta chain. This clone was recorded only once. Its antigen target is currently unknown. Base qualities are not recorded, but no much larger clone differs from it by a single base. This entry comes from a study of OX40 agonist ivuxolimab in advanced cancers. Notes on the research overall: Ivuxolimab, which targeted the costimulatory receptor OX40 (CD134), was an agonistic, fully human IgG2 monoclonal antibody. Three dose-escalation patients achieved partial responses, one with hepatocellular carcinoma and two with cutaneous melanoma. Among the approximately 50 dose-escalation patients, about 20 had hepatocellular carcinoma, 15 melanoma, 9 renal cell carcinoma and 9 head and neck cancer. The paper reports the monotherapy dose-escalation portion (N ≈ 50 patients) of the phase I ivuxolimab trial. Patients were allowed to have had prior anti-PD-1, anti-PD-L1 or anti-CTLA-4 therapy, and more than 35% of the dose-escalation patients had been treated with checkpoint inhibitors. The dose-escalation cohort was roughly 87% male with a mean age of approximately 60 years, ranging from roughly 23 to 79. Peripheral TCRbeta sequencing aimed to test whether ivuxolimab altered TCR sequence diversity and caused clonal T-cell expansion. Intravenous ivuxolimab was administered to patients every 2 weeks at six dose levels: 0.01, 0.1, 0.3, 1.5, 3 and 10 mg/kg. What the work shows at the level of the full study, not this receptor alone: The antigen specificity of the peripheral T cells that underwent clonal expansion was not determined. Low levels of normalized T-cell clonal expansion were also shown by some nonresponding patients. After ivuxolimab, more expanded clones were found on average in CD8+ T cells than in CD4+ T cells. In the 0.1-3.0 mg/kg groups, partial responders had among the lowest normalized peripheral clonal expansion, particularly in CD8+ T cells. At doses of 0.1 to 3.0 mg/kg, clonal expansion of both CD4+ and CD8+ T cells in blood was seen between baseline and week 6.

Patients with autoimmune disease history or receiving systemic immunosuppression were excluded from the trial. Peripheral blood for TCR sequencing was collected from all dose cohorts at baseline, on cycle 4 day 1, and on cycle 7 day 1. The samples were drawn from a first-in-human, open-label, multicenter phase I dose-escalation trial of ivuxolimab. The trial enrolled adults with locally advanced or metastatic head and neck squamous cell, hepatocellular, melanoma or renal cell carcinoma. Before TCR sequencing, CD4+ T cells and CD8+ T cells from peripheral blood were sorted into separate populations. Genomic DNA was extracted from sorted cells for sequencing of the TCRbeta CDR3 region. TCRbeta CDR3 regions were sequenced using the immunoSEQ Assay. The immuneACCESS repertoire file appears here via TCRdb, limited to in-frame rearrangements. These files lack a portion of the clones; in checked studies, under half of the deficit traces to unresolved V genes, and the cause of the others is not known. This sample comprises 30,000 or so clones, less than 90% of them detected only once. Of the sample, around 29% falls within the top ten clones.

The CDR3 runs 13 residues from the cysteine to the phenylalanine. Of all the DNA, just the CDR3 is kept, 39 bases in frame from base 1. The junction carries 9 bases between V and J, which are trimmed by 5 bases and 4 bases respectively. From a lookup of the germline V gene, CDR1 and CDR2 are SGHVS and FQNEAQ. Recombination joined TRBV7-8 with TRBJ2-1; 6 matching bases give a weak D call of TRBD1. The sequencing here drew on CD4+ or CD8+ T cells sorted from blood, taken in a trial of the OX40 agonist ivuxolimab. The sequence was collected from an adult with an advanced solid tumor such as melanoma, head and neck, liver or kidney cancer. The CDR3 protein is CASSQGTYNEQFF. The sequenced DNA is TGTGCCAGCAGCCAGGGGACATACAATGAGCAGTTCTTC.